This T cell receptor beta chain was sequenced during a study of ipilimumab plus nivolumab after autologous stem cell transplantation. Turning to the study itself: Patients received a median of about 5 ipilimumab and roughly 8 nivolumab doses.

J gave up 1 base and V 5 bases, and 4 bases lay outside the gene matches. This CDR3 spans 14 amino acids. Germline V CDR1 and CDR2: SGHTA, FQGNSA. Starting 14 to 28 days after autologous transplant, ipilimumab 1 mg/kg was given. The table came from immunoSEQ multiplex PCR; TCRdb's copy has only in-frame clones and leaves some out. This table has tens of thousands of clones, 85% to 95% appearing once. The starting material was PBMCs, obtained in a trial of ipilimumab plus nivolumab as post-transplant consolidation. V usage is TRBV7-2 and J usage is TRBJ1-1; 7 positions agree with TRBD1. The sequence came from a male donor with multiple myeloma. The CDR3 protein is CASSQNRGNTEAFF. CDR3 nucleotide sequence: TGTGCCAGCAGCCAGAACAGGGGGAACACTGAAGCTTTCTTT.